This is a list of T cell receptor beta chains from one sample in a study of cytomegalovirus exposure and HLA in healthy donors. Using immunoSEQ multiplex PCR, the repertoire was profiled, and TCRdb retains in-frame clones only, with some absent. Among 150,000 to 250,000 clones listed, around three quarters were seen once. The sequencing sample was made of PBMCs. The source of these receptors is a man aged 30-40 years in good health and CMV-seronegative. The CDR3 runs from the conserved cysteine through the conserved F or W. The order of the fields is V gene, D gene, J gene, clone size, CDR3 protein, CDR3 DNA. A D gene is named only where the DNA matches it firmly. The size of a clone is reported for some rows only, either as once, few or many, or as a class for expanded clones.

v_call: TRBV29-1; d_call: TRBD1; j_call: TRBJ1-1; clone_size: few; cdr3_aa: CSVRQGSTTEAFF; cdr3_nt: TGCAGCGTTCGACAGGGATCGACCACTGAAGCTTTCTTT
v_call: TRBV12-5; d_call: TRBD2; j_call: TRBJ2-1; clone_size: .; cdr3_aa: CASGGSGSPTHNEQFF; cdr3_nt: TGTGCTAGTGGTGGTAGCGGGAGTCCCACCCACAATGAGCAGTTCTTC
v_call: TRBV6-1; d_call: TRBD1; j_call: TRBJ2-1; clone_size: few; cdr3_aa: CASSDGTGGGEQFF; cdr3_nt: TGTGCCAGCAGTGATGGGACAGGGGGGGGTGAGCAGTTCTTC
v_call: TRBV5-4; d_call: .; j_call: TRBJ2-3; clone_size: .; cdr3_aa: CASSLESGSTDTQYF; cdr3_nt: TGTGCCAGCAGCTTGGAGTCCGGTAGCACAGATACGCAGTATTTT
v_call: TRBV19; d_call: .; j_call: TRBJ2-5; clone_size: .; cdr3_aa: CASRITVYQETQYF; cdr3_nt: TGTGCCAGTAGGATAACAGTTTACCAAGAGACCCAGTACTTC
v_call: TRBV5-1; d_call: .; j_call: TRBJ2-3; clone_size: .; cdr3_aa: CASSLARGAATDTQYF; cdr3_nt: TGCGCCAGCAGCTTGGCCAGGGGAGCGGCCACAGATACGCAGTATTTT
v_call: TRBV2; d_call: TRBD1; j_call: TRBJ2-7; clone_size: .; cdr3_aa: CASSPRWGQGDYEQYF; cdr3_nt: TGTGCCAGCAGCCCGCGGTGGGGACAGGGTGACTACGAGCAGTACTTC
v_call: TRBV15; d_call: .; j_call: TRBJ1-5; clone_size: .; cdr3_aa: CATSRDPSINQPQHF; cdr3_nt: TGTGCCACCAGCAGAGATCCTAGCATCAATCAGCCCCAGCATTTT
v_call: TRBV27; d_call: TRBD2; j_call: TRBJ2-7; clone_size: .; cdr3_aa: CASSPSPSGTYEQYF; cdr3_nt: TGTGCCAGCAGTCCATCGCCTAGCGGTACCTACGAGCAGTACTTC
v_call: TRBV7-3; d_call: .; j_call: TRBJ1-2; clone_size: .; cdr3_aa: CASSLKFDGIGYTF; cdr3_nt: TGTGCCAGCAGCTTAAAATTCGACGGGATTGGCTACACCTTC
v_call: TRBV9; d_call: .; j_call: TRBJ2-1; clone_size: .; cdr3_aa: CASGPTREQFF; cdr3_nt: TGTGCCAGCGGCCCTACTAGGGAGCAGTTCTTC
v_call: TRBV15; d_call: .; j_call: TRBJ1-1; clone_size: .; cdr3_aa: CATSRGGLVTEAFF; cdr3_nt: TGTGCCACCTCGCGCGGGGGGTTAGTGACTGAAGCTTTCTTT
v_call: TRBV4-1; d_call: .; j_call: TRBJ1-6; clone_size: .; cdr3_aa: CASSQEGQQALSPLHF; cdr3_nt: TGCGCCAGCAGCCAAGAGGGTCAGCAGGCCCTTTCACCCCTCCACTTT
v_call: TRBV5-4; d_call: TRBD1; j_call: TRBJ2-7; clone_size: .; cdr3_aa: CASSRHRTGPYEQYF; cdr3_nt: TGTGCCAGCAGCCGACACCGGACAGGGCCCTACGAGCAGTACTTC
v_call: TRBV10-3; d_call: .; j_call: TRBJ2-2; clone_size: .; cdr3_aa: CAISESPGPSTGELFF; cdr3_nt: TGTGCCATCAGTGAGTCTCCCGGCCCTAGCACCGGGGAGCTGTTTTTT
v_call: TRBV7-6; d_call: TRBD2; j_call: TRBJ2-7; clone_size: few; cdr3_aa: CASSPGGNEQYF; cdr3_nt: TGTGCCAGCAGCCCGGGGGGGAACGAGCAGTACTTC
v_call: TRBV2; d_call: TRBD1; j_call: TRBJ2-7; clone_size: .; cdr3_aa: CASSKGTGPYEQYF; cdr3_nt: TGTGCCAGCAGCAAAGGGACAGGGCCCTACGAGCAGTACTTC
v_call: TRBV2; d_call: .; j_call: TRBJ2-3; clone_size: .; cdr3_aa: CASSEQRGTDTQYF; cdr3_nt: TGTGCCAGCAGTGAACAGCGGGGCACAGATACGCAGTATTTT
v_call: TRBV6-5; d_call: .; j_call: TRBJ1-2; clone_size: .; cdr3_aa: CASSYSDRGNYGYTF; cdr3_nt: TGTGCCAGCAGTTACTCCGACAGAGGCAACTATGGCTACACCTTC
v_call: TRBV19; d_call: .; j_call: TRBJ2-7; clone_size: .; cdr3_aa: CASSTTASYEQYF; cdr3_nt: TGTGCCAGTAGTACGACAGCCTCCTACGAGCAGTACTTC
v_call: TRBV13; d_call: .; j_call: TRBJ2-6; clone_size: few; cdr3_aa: CASSLSFPGANVLTF; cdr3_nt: TGTGCCAGCAGCCTAAGCTTCCCTGGGGCCAACGTCCTGACTTTC
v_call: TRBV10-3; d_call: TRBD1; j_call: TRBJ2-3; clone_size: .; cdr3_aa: CAISPGQGILSTDTQYF; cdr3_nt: TGTGCCATCAGCCCGGGACAGGGAATATTGAGCACAGATACGCAGTATTTT
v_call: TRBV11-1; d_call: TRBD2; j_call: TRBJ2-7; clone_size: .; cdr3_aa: CASSRSGSSYEQYF; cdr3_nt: TGTGCCAGCAGCAGGAGCGGGAGCTCCTACGAGCAGTACTTC
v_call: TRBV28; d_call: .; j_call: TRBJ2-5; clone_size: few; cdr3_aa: CASSSGGDGSETQYF; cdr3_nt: TGTGCCAGCAGTTCCGGAGGGGACGGGAGCGAGACCCAGTACTTC
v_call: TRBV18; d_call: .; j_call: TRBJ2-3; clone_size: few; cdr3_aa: CASSPPWGGEFTDTQYF; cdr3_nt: TGTGCCAGCTCACCACCGTGGGGCGGAGAATTCACAGATACGCAGTATTTT
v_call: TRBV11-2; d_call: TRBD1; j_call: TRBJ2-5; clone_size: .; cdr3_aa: CASSPGTGGTETQYF; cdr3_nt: TGTGCCAGCAGCCCAGGGACAGGGGGAACAGAGACCCAGTACTTC
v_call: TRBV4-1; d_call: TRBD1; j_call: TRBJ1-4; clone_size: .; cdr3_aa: CASSQVRQGLNEKLFF; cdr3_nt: TGCGCCAGCAGCCAGGTGAGACAGGGGCTGAATGAAAAACTGTTTTTT
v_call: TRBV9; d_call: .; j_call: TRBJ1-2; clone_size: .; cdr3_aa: CASSVVPSYGYTF; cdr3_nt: TGTGCCAGCAGCGTAGTTCCCTCCTATGGCTACACCTTC
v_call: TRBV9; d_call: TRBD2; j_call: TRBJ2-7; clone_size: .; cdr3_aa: CASSVAGTRDYEQYF; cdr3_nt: TGTGCCAGCAGCGTAGCAGGGACTAGAGACTACGAGCAGTACTTC
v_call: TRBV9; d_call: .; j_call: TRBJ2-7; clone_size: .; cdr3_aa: CASKNPSAGRTVQYF; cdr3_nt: TGTGCCAGCAAGAACCCAAGCGCGGGGCGAACGGTGCAGTACTTC
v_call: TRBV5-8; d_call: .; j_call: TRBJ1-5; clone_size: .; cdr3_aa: CASSLVTGNLNQPQHF; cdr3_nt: TGTGCCAGCAGCTTGGTCACAGGGAACTTAAATCAGCCCCAGCATTTT
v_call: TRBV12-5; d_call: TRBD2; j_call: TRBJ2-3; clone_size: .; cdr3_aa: CASGLRAGVVDTQYF; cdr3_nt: TGTGCTAGTGGTTTGAGAGCGGGAGTCGTGGATACGCAGTATTTT
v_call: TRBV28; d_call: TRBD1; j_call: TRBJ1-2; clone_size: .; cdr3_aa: CASSWPGGNYGYTF; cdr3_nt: TGTGCCAGCAGTTGGCCAGGGGGGAACTATGGCTACACCTTC
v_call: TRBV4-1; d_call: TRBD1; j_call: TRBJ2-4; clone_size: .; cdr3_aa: CASSQVGRGWKNIQYF; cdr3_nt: TGCGCCAGCAGCCAAGTGGGCAGGGGGTGGAAAAACATTCAGTACTTC
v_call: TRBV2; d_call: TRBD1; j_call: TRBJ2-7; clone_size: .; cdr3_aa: CASGERTGMNEQYF; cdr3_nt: TGTGCCAGCGGCGAACGGACAGGGATGAACGAGCAGTACTTC
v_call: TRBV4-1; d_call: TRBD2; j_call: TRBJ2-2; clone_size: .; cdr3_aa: CASSQASGIGELFF; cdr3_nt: TGCGCCAGCAGCCAGGCTAGCGGGATAGGGGAGCTGTTTTTT
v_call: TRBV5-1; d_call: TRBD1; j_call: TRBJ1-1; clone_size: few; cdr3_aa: CASSLAATGEQIYGEAFF; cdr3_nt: TGCGCCAGCAGCTTGGCCGCTACAGGGGAACAGATATACGGTGAAGCTTTCTTT
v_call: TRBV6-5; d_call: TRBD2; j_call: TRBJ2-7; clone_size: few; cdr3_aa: CASSYEAGESYEQYF; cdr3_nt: TGTGCCAGCAGTTACGAAGCGGGAGAATCCTACGAGCAGTACTTC
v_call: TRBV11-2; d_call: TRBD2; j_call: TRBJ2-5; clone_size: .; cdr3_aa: CASSLDLVTSGRGQETQYF; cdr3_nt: TGTGCCAGCAGCTTAGATTTAGTGACTAGCGGGAGGGGTCAAGAGACCCAGTACTTC
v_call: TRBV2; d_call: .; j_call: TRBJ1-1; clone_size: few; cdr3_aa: CASTVMGNRENTEAFF; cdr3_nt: TGTGCCAGCACTGTCATGGGAAACAGGGAGAACACTGAAGCTTTCTTT
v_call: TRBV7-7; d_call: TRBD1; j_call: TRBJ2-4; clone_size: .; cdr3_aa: CASSLGQGENIQYF; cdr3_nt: TGTGCCAGCAGCTTAGGACAGGGAGAAAACATTCAGTACTTC
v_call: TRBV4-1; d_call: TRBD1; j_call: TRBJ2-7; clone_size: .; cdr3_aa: CASSPPAGQGAWYEQYF; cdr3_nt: TGCGCCAGCAGCCCCCCCGCCGGGCAGGGGGCTTGGTACGAGCAGTACTTC
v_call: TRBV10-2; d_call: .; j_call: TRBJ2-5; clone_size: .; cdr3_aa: CASSWTGREETQYF; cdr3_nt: TGCGCCAGCAGTTGGACAGGGAGGGAAGAGACCCAGTACTTC
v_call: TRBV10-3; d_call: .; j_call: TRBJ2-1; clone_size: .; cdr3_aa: CAISEGLGEGVF; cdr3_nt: TGTGCCATCAGTGAGGGATTAGGGGAAGGGGTCTTC
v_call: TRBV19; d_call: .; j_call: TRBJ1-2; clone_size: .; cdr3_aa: CASSIPQSTLNYGYTF; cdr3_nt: TGTGCCAGTAGTATTCCACAGTCCACCTTAAACTATGGCTACACCTTC
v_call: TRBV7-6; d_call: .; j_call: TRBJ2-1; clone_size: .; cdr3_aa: CASSLGQGTLPNEQFF; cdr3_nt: TGTGCCAGCAGCTTAGGGCAGGGCACCCTCCCCAATGAGCAGTTCTTC
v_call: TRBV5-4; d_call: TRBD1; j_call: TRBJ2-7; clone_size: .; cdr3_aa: CASSLEGARSNEQYF; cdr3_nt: TGTGCCAGCAGCTTGGAGGGGGCGCGAAGTAACGAGCAGTACTTC
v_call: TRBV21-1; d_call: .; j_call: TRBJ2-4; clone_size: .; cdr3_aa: CASSSLEEQGCIQYF; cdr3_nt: TGTGCCAGCAGCTCCCTTGAGGAACAGGGGTGCATTCAGTACTTC
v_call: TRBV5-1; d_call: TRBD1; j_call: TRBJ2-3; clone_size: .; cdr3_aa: CASSRTGMSTDTQYF; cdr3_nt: TGCGCCAGCAGCAGGACAGGGATGAGCACAGATACGCAGTATTTT
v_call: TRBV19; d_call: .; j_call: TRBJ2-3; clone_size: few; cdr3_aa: CASSIGGTDTQYF; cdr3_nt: TGTGCCAGTAGTATAGGAGGCACAGATACGCAGTATTTT
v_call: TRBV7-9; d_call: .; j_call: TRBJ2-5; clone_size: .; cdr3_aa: CASSLKFGTTYQETQYF; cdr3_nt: TGTGCCAGCAGCTTAAAGTTTGGGACAACGTACCAAGAGACCCAGTACTTC
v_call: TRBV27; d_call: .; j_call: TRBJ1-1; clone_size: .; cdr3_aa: CASSLYRLNTEAFF; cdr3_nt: TGTGCCAGCAGTTTATACAGGTTGAACACTGAAGCTTTCTTT
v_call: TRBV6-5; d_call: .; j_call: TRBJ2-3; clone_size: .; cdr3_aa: CASSYSRSDTQYF; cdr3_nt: TGTGCCAGCAGTTACTCGAGATCGGATACGCAGTATTTT
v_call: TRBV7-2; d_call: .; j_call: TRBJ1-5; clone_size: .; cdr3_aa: CASSSTLDRTQPQHF; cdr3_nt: TGTGCCAGCAGCTCCACCCTAGACAGGACACAGCCCCAGCATTTT
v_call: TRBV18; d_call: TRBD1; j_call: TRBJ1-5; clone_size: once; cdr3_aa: CASSPGQGYNQPQHF; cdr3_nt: TGTGCCAGCTCCCCCGGACAGGGGTACAATCAGCCCCAGCATTTT